This TCR beta chain was identified during a study of PD-L1 blockade in urothelial cancer. Looking at the study overall: Atezolizumab, begun by patients at some point between 2013 and 2014, was given at 1,200 mg intravenously every 3 weeks. Earlier, patients had received 0 to 3 chemotherapy regimens.

The table came from immunoSEQ multiplex PCR; TCRdb's copy has only in-frame clones and leaves some out. The sample includes more than 40,000 clones, about 86% seen only once; the top ten take 15% to 20%. The J segment lost 0 bases and the V segment lost 5 bases, leaving 7 bases of the junction unmatched. The CDR3 sequence is 16 residues long. CDR1 and CDR2 (germline): SNHLY, FYNNEI. This clone occurred a few times. V is TRBV2 and J is TRBJ1-5; 7 nucleotides line up with TRBD1. The clonotype was recovered from a man aged 60 to 75 with urothelial cancer. The starting material was PBMCs, obtained around atezolizumab (anti-PD-L1) treatment. CDR3 loop: CASSTRQGYSNQPQHF. The CDR3 nucleotides are TGTGCCAGCAGTACCCGACAGGGATATAGCAATCAGCCCCAGCATTTT.